Each of the 7 T cell receptor beta chains below was sequenced from the same sample in a study of spatial heterogeneity in lung cancer. The time point is: sample taken at primary tumor resection. Study-wide results and limits: For expanded intratumoral alpha and beta TCRs, counts tracked tumor mutation counts.

Via MiXCR, TCRdb re-called the 5' RACE reads, giving one row per CDR3 protein. The table includes approximately 11,000 distinct CDR3 sequences, roughly 7.4% detected once. These receptors have no identified antigens. The sequencing here drew on lung tumor tissue, taken at surgery. These receptors originate from a female donor with early-stage non-small cell lung cancer.

This clonotype ranks as medium-sized. The library was designed around alpha chains, so this beta chain is a stray read whose abundance carries little weight. The V call is TRBV30, the J call TRBJ2-3, with a tentative D call TRBD2 (6 bases). V was shortened by 1 base and J by 1 base, with 18 bases between the two germline ends. The germline V gene has CDR1 GTSNPN and CDR2 SVGIG (reference sequence). The CDR3 runs to 17 residues. The CDR3 region is CAWSGELASRRTDTQYF. CDR3 DNA sequence: TGTGCCTGGAGTGGGGAACTAGCTTCGAGACGCACAGATACGCAGTATTTT.

This clonotype appeared many times. As an off-target read in a library built for alpha chains, this beta chain has a frequency of little significance. The V call is TRBV20-1, the J call TRBJ2-7, with D perhaps matching TRBD2 (6 bases). This CDR3 has 15 residues. Germline values: CDR1 DFQATT, CDR2 SNEGSKA (reference sequence). V lost 5 bases and J lost 0, with 17 bases in between. CDR3 nucleotide sequence: TGCAGTGCTCCGAAGGACGGGAGTTACTCCTACGAGCAGTACTTC. This encodes CSAPKDGSYSYEQYF.

Of note for this clonotype: This beta chain is an off-target read within a library intended for alpha chains, so its frequency means little. The genes are TRBV6-2 or TRBV6-3 and TRBJ2-1; D call uncertain. This CDR3 has 13 residues. Germline loops: CDR1 MNHEY, CDR2 SVGEGT. V dropped 5 bases and J dropped 5 bases, with 10 bases sitting between them. As DNA, the CDR3 is TGTGCCAGCAGTCCATTTGGTGACAATGAGCAGTTCTTC. It specifies CASSPFGDNEQFF.

Relative to its sample, this clonotype is medium-sized. Since the library was made to target alpha chains, this beta chain is a stray read and its abundance is not meaningful. The chain joins TRBV6-2 or TRBV6-3 to TRBJ2-3; D unresolved. The length of the CDR3 is 13 residues. Trimming shortened V by 2 bases and J by 2 bases, and 5 bases separated the two germline ends. Germline V gene lookup returns CDR1 MNHEY and CDR2 SVGEGT. The CDR3 sequence is CASSYRDTDTQYF. The CDR3 DNA reads as TGTGCCAGCAGTTACAGGGACACAGATACGCAGTATTTT.

This clonotype was found many times. Because the library targeted alpha chains, this beta chain is an off-target read whose size means little. J is TRBJ2-5 and V is TRBV13; D not certain. Germline CDR1 PRHDT, CDR2 FYEKMQ (reference sequence). The ends were cut back, 0 bases at V and 1 base at J, with 6 bases in the middle. The CDR3 consists of 14 residues. The CDR3 loop reads CASSLGSIQETQYF. CDR3 nucleotide sequence: TGTGCCAGCAGCTTAGGGTCCATCCAAGAGACCCAGTACTTC.

About this clonotype itself: Because this beta chain is a stray read in a library intended to capture alpha chains, its abundance should not be given much weight. This chain joins TRBV28 and TRBJ1-1; perhaps TRBD1 as D (6 bases). The V end was cut by 6 bases, the J end by 1 base, with 15 bases between. Germline V gene sequence: CDR1 MDHEN, CDR2 SYDVKM. The CDR3 loop spans 15 amino acids. DNA of the CDR3: TGTGCCAGCAGAGGGCCAGGGGTGTGGAACACTGAAGCTTTCTTT. Protein sequence: CASRGPGVWNTEAFF.

In regard to this clonotype: This beta chain is off target for a library built for alpha chains, so its abundance means little. The genes are TRBV6-5 and TRBJ1-1; 8 bases agree with TRBD1. Germline V lookup: CDR1 MNHEY, CDR2 SVGAGI. This CDR3 has 14 residues. In DNA form, the CDR3 reads TGTGGGGTAGGGGCAGGGGGCCTGAACACTGAAGCTTTCTTT. Translated, it gives CGVGAGGLNTEAFF.